Following are 3 T cell receptor beta chains from one sample sequenced in a study of blood T cell repertoires in COVID-19. TCRdb keeps only in-frame clones here, not all; method: immunoSEQ multiplex PCR. The sample holds 250,000 to 350,000 clones, about 87% seen once. The sequencing sample was made of PBMCs or T cells enriched from blood (not recorded which). The receptors were sampled from a woman in her twenties or thirties who had recovered from COVID-19.

The chain carries TRBV7-3 and TRBJ2-1; D uncertain. From germline, CDR1 is SGHTA and CDR2 FQGTGA. This CDR3 region has 13 residues. Trimming shortened V by 5 bases and J by 5 bases, and 10 bases separated the two germline ends. The CDR3 protein is CASSNRVDNEQFF. DNA of the CDR3: TGTGCCAGCAGCAACCGGGTGGACAATGAGCAGTTCTTC.

This chain joins TRBV2 and TRBJ2-2, with D uncertain. V was trimmed by 8 bases and J by 7 bases, leaving 14 bases between them. Germline V gives CDR1 SNHLY, CDR2 FYNNEI. The CDR3 contains 13 residues. In DNA, the CDR3 is TGTGCCAGCGGAACTACCTCCTTCGGGGAGCTGTTTTTT. This sequence encodes CASGTTSFGELFF.

This rearrangement joins TRBV5-1 to TRBJ2-1; 8 bases map to TRBD2. V shed 3 bases, J shed 4 bases, and the junction held 6 bases outside the gene matches. This CDR3 spans 15 amino acids. Germline CDR1 is SGHRS and CDR2 is YFSETQ. CDR3 protein: CASSYVAGGYNEQFF. For the CDR3, the DNA is TGCGCCAGCAGCTACGTGGCGGGGGGTTACAATGAGCAGTTCTTC.